This T cell receptor (beta chain) comes out of a study of cytomegalovirus exposure and HLA in healthy donors. Notes on the study in general: CMV antigen specificity of a few CMV-associated chains was confirmed in vitro.

PCR used 60 Vbeta primers and 13 Jbeta primers. Per the study methods: A follow-up analysis tallied about 80 million unique TCR beta chains, about 10 million shared. Measured with immunoSEQ multiplex PCR; TCRdb has only the in-frame clones, and not every one. V and J calls plus clone size are reproduced from that table; the DNA served to infer D and trimming. Of about 130,000 clones listed, approximately 63% are singletons. Concerning this clone itself: Its specificity is not known.

V lost 2 bases and J lost 6; bases outside the gene matches: 7. Germline V gene sequence: CDR1 MNHEY, CDR2 SVGAGI. The CDR3 runs to 14 residues. The sample consisted of PBMCs. The V call is TRBV6-5, the J call TRBJ2-7; 7 bases map to TRBD2. The TCR originated in a woman aged 55-69 years in good health and CMV-seropositive. CDR3 residues: CASSYRTSEAEQYF. For the CDR3, the DNA is TGTGCCAGCAGTTACCGCACTAGCGAGGCCGAGCAGTACTTC.